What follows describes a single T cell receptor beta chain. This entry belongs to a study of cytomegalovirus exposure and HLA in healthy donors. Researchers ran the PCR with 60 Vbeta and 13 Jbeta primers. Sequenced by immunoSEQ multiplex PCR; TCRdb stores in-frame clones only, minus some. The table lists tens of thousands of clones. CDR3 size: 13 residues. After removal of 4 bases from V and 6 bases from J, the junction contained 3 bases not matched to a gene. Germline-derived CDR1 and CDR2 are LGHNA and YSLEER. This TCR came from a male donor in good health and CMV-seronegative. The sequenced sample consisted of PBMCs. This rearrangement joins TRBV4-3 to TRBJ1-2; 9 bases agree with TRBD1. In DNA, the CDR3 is TGCGCCAGCAGCCCTGGACAGGGGAATGGCTACACCTTC. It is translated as CASSPGQGNGYTF.